Below, one T cell receptor beta chain is given with its context. These data originate in a study of blood T cell repertoires in COVID-19. Some clones are missing from TCRdb's copy, which holds only in-frame ones; the method was immunoSEQ multiplex PCR. The sample holds fewer than 200,000 clones, approximately 90% seen once. The V segment lost 3 bases and the J segment 0 bases; nucleotides outside the gene matches: 7. Per the germline V gene, CDR1 is SGHTA and CDR2 is FQGNSA. The CDR3 runs to 17 residues. This receptor was identified in a young man who had recovered from COVID-19. The sequenced sample consisted of peripheral blood. The V and J genes are TRBV7-2 and TRBJ1-3; 8 positions agree with TRBD1. The CDR3 reads CASSLTFDRGSGNTIYF. CDR3 nucleotides: TGTGCCAGCAGCTTGACATTCGACAGGGGCTCTGGAAACACCATATATTTT.